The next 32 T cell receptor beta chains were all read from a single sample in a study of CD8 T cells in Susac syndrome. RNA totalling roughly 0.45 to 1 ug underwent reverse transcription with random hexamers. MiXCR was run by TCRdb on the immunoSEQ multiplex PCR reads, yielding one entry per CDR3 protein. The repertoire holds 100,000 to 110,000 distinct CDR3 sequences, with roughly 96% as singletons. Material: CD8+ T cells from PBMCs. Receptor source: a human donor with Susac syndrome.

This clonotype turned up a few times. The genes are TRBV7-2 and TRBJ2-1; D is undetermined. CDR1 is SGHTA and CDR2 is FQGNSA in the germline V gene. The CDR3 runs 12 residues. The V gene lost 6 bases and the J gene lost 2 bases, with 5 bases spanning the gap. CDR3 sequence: CASSPTYNEQFF. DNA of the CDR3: TGTGCCAGCAGTCCCACCTACAATGAGCAGTTCTTC.

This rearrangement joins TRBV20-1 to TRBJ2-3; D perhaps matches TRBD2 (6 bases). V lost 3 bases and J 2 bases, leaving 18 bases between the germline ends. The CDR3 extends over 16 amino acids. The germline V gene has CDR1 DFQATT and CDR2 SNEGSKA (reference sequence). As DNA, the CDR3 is TGCAGTGCTAGTCCCCGAGGTAGCGGTCACACAGATACGCAGTATTTT. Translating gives CSASPRGSGHTDTQYF.

CDR3 sequence (DNA): TGTGCCAGCCTTAGGACGGTTCCCCCTAATGAGCAGTTCTTC. This codes for CASLRTVPPNEQFF. The chain combines TRBV2 with TRBJ2-1; D gene uncertain. Trimming left V 8 bases short and J 7 bases short, with 18 bases between. CDR1 is SNHLY, CDR2 FYNNEI, per germline. This CDR3 is built from 14 residues.

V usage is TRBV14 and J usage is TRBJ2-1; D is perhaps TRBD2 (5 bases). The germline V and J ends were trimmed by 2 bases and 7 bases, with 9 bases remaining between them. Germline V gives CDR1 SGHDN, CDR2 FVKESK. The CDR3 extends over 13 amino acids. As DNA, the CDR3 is TGTGCCAGCAGCCAAATCGGGGTAAATGAGCAGTTCTTC. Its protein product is CASSQIGVNEQFF.

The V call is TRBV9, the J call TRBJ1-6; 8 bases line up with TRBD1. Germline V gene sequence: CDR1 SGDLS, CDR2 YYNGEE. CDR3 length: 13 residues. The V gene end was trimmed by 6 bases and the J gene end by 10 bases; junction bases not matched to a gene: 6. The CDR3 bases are TGTGCCAGCAAGGACAGGGTGGGATCACCCCTCCACTTT. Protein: CASKDRVGSPLHF.

The CDR3 DNA reads as TGTGCCAGCAGCCCCCGGGACAGGCGTGTCGAGCAGTACTTC. This codes for CASSPRDRRVEQYF. The gene calls are TRBV7-9 and TRBJ2-7; TRBD1 matches 8 bases. The CDR3 runs to 14 residues. The V segment lost 5 bases and the J segment 6 bases; nucleotides outside the gene matches: 9. The germline gives CDR1 SEHNR, CDR2 FQNEAQ (reference sequence).

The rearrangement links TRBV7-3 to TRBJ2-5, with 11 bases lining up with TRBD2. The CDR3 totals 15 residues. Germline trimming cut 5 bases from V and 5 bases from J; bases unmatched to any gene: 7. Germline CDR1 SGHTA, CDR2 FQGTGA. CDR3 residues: CASSPSGGPGETQYF. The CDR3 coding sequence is TGTGCCAGCAGCCCTAGCGGGGGGCCTGGGGAGACCCAGTACTTC. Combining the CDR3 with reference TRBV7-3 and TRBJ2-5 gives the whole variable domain GAGVSQTPSNKVTEKGKYVELRCDPISGHTALYWYRQSLGQGPEFLIYFQGTGAADDSGLPNDRFFAVRPEGSVSTLKIQRTERGDSAVYLCASSPSGGPGETQYFGPGTRLLVL.

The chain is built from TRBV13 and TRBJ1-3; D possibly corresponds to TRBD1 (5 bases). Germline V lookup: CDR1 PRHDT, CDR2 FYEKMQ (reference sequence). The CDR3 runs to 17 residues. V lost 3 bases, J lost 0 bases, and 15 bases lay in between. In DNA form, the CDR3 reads TGTGCCAGCAGCTTGTGGGGCGCTGCGAGCTCTGGAAACACCATATATTTT. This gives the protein CASSLWGAASSGNTIYF.

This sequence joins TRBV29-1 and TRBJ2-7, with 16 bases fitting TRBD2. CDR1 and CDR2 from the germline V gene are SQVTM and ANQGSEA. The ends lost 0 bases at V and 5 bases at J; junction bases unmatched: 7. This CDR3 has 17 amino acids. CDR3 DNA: TGCAGCGTTGAAGATCGGGGGACTAGCGGGAGGGCCAACGAGCAGTACTTC. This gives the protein CSVEDRGTSGRANEQYF.

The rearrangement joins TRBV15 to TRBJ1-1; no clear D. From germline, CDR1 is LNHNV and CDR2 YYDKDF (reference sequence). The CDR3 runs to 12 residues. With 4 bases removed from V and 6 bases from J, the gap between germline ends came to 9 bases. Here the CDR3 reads CATSNPRSEAFF. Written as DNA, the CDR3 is TGTGCCACCAGCAACCCCCGTTCTGAAGCTTTCTTT.

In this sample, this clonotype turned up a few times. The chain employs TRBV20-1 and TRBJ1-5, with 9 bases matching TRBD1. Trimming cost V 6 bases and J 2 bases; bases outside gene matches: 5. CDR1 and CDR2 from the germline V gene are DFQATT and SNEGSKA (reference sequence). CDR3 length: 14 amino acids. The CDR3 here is CSALTGGGNQPQHF. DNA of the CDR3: TGCAGTGCGTTAACAGGGGGCGGCAATCAGCCCCAGCATTTT.

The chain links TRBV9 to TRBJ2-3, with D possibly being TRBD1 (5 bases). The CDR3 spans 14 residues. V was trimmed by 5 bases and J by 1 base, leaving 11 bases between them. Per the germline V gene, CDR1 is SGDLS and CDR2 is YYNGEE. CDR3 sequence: CASRDTAGTDTQYF. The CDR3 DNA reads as TGTGCCAGCAGGGACACGGCAGGCACAGATACGCAGTATTTT.

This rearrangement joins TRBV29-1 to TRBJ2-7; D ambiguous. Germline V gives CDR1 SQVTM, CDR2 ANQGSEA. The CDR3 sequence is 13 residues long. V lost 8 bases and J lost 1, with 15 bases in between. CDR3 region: CSIVLPLSYEQYF. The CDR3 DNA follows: TGCAGCATCGTCCTCCCCCTTTCCTACGAGCAGTACTTC.

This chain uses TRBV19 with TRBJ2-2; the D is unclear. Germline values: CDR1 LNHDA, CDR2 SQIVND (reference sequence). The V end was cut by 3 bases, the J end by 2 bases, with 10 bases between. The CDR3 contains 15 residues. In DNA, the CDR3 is TGTGCCAGTAGTATTATGCAGACCAACACCGGGGAGCTGTTTTTT. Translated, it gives CASSIMQTNTGELFF.

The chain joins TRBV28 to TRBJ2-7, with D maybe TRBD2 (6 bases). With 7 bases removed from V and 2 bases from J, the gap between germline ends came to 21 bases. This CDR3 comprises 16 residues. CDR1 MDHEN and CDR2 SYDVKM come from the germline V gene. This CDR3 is CASTPVRGLLTYEQYF. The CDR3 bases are TGTGCCAGCACCCCCGTCCGGGGACTTCTGACCTACGAGCAGTACTTC.

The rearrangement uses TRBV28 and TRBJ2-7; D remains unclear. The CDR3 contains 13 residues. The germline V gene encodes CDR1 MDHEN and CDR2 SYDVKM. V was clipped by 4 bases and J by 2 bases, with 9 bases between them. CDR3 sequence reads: CASSSGNPYEQYF. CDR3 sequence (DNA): TGTGCCAGCAGTTCTGGGAACCCCTACGAGCAGTACTTC.

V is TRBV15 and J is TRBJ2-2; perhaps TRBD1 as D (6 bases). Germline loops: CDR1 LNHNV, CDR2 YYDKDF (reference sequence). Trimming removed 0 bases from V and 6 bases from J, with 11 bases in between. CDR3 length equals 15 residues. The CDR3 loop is CATSRDRTAPGELFF. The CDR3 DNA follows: TGTGCCACCAGCAGAGATCGGACAGCCCCCGGGGAGCTGTTTTTT.

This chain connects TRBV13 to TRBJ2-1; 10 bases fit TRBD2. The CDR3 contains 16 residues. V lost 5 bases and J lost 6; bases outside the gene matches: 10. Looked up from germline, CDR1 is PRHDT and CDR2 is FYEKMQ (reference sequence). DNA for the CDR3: TGTGCCAGCAGCGCTGCTACACGGACTAGCGGCAATGAGCAGTTCTTC. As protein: CASSAATRTSGNEQFF.

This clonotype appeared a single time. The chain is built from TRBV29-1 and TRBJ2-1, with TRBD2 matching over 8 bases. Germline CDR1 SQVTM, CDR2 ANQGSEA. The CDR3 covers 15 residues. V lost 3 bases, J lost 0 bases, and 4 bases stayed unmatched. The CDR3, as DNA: TGCAGCGTTGATAAAGCGGGAGACTCCTACAATGAGCAGTTCTTC. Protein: CSVDKAGDSYNEQFF.

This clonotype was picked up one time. The CDR3 loop is CSGRQGVDTGELFF. For the CDR3, the DNA is TGCAGCGGTCGACAGGGGGTGGACACCGGGGAGCTGTTTTTT. This chain links TRBV29-1 with TRBJ2-2, with 9 nucleotides matching TRBD1. This CDR3 is 14 amino acids long. Germline V gives CDR1 SQVTM, CDR2 ANQGSEA. The V segment lost 7 bases and the J segment 3 bases; nucleotides outside the gene matches: 6.

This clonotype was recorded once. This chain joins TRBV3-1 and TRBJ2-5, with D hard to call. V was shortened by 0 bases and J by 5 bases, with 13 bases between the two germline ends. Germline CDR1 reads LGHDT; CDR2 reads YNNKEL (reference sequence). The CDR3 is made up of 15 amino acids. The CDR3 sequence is CASSQDRRVGETQYF. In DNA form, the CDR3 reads TGTGCCAGCAGCCAAGATCGAAGGGTTGGGGAGACCCAGTACTTC.

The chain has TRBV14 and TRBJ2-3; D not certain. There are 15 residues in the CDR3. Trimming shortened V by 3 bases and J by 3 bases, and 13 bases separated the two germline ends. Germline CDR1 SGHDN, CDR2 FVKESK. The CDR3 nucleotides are TGTGCCAGCAGCCATCAAATAGGCCGAACAGATACGCAGTATTTT. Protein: CASSHQIGRTDTQYF. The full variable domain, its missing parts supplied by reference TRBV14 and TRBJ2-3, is EAGVTQFPSHSVIEKGQTVTLRCDPISGHDNLYWYRRVMGKEIKFLLHFVKESKQDESGMPNNRFLAERTGGTYSTLKVQPAELEDSGVYFCASSHQIGRTDTQYFGPGTRLTVL.

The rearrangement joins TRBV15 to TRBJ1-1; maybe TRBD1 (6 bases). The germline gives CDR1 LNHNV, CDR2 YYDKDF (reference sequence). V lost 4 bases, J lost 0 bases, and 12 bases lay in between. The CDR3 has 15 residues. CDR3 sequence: CATSTTGSMNTEAFF. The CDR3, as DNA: TGTGCCACCAGCACTACAGGGTCCATGAACACTGAAGCTTTCTTT.

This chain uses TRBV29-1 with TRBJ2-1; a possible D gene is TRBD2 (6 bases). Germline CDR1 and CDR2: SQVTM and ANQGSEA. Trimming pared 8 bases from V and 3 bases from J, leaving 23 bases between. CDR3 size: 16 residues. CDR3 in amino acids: CSTRHGGSGHYNEQFF. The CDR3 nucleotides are TGCAGCACCCGACATGGAGGGAGCGGACACTACAATGAGCAGTTCTTC.

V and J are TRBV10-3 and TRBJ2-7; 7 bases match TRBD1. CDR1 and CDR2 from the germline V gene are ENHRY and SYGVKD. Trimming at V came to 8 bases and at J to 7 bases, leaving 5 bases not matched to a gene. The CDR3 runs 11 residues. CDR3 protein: CAIGQDQEQYF. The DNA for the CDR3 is TGTGCCATCGGACAGGACCAAGAGCAGTACTTC.

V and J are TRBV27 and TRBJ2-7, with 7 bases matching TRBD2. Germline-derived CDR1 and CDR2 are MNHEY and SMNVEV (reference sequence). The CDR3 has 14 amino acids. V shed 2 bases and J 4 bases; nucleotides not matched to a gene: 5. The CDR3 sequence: CASSLGLGGYEQYF. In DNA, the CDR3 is TGTGCCAGCAGTTTAGGCTTGGGGGGGTACGAGCAGTACTTC.

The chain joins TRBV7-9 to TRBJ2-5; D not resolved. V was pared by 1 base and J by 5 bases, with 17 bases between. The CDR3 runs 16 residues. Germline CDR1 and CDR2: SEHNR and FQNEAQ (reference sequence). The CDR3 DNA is TGTGCCAGCAGCTTAGGGTATAGGGTCCAAGGGGAGACCCAGTACTTC. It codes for CASSLGYRVQGETQYF.

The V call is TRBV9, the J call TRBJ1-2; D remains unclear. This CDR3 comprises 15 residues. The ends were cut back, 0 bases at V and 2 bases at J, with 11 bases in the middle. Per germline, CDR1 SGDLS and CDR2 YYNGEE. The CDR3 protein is CASSVAEATNYGYTF. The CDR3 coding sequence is TGTGCCAGCAGCGTAGCAGAGGCGACGAACTATGGCTACACCTTC.

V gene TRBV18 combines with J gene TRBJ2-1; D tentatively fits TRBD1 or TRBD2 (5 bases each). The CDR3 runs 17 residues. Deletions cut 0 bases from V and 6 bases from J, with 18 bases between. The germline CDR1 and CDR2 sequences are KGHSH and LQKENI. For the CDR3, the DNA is TGTGCCAGCTCACCACCCACGACAGTGAGTCGGGGCAATGAGCAGTTCTTC. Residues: CASSPPTTVSRGNEQFF. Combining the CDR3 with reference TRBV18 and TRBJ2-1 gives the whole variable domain NAGVMQNPRHLVRRRGQEARLRCSPMKGHSHVYWYRQLPEEGLKFMVYLQKENIIDESGMPKERFSAEFPKEGPSILRIQQVVRGDSAAYFCASSPPTTVSRGNEQFFGPGTRLTVL.

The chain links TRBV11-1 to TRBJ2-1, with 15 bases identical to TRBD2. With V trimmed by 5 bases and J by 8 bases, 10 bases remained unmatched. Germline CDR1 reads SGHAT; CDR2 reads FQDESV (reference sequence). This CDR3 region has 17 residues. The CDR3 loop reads CASSTGGTSGGLDEQFF. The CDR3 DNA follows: TGTGCCAGCAGCACCGGGGGGACTAGCGGGGGGCTCGATGAGCAGTTCTTC.

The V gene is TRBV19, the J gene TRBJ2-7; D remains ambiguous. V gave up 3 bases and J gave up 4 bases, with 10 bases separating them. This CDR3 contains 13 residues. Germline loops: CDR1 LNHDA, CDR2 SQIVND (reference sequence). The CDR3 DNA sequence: TGTGCCAGTAGTATGAAGTACGGGTACGAGCAGTACTTC. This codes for CASSMKYGYEQYF.

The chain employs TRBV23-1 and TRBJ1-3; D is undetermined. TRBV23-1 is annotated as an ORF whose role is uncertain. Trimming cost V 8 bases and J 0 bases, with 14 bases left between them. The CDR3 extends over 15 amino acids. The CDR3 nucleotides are TGCGCCAGCCCAGTCCACCGCTTCTCTGGAAACACCATATATTTT. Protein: CASPVHRFSGNTIYF.